One sample yielded the 32 T cell receptor beta chains listed below, sequenced in a study of T cell responses to AZD1222 COVID-19 vaccine. The assay was immunoSEQ multiplex PCR, and TCRdb's table has in-frame clones only and misses some. This table holds approximately 130,000 clones, approximately 86% found once. The sample consisted of peripheral blood, taken 28 days after the second AZD1222 dose. Receptor source: an adult who received the AZD1222 COVID-19 vaccine.

J is TRBJ2-7 and V is TRBV13, with D possibly being TRBD1 (5 bases). Germline lookup yields CDR1 PRHDT and CDR2 FYEKMQ (reference sequence). The CDR3 has 14 residues. V was trimmed by 3 bases and J by 1 base, leaving 10 bases between them. CDR3 sequence reads: CASSLVRASYEQYF. The DNA of the CDR3 is TGTGCCAGCAGCTTGGTCAGGGCGTCCTACGAGCAGTACTTC.

The V call is TRBV19, the J call TRBJ2-4; D unresolved. The CDR3 is 19 residues long. V lost 3 bases to trimming and J lost 0 bases, with 21 bases between them. Germline CDR1 reads LNHDA; CDR2 reads SQIVND (reference sequence). The CDR3 spells CASSITDGTKYGAKNIQYF. Here the CDR3 DNA reads TGTGCCAGTAGTATTACGGACGGAACCAAATACGGAGCCAAAAACATTCAGTACTTC.

The rearrangement links TRBV12-5 to TRBJ2-2; D call uncertain. Trimming pared 3 bases from V and 6 bases from J, leaving 14 bases between. Germline V lookup: CDR1 LGHNT, CDR2 FRNRAP. This CDR3 contains 15 residues. The DNA for the CDR3 is TGTGCTAGTGGTTTAAGTTCAAATGGTGCCGGGGAGCTGTTTTTT. Translated: CASGLSSNGAGELFF.

The chain combines TRBV9 with TRBJ1-1, with D maybe TRBD1 (6 bases). The germline gives CDR1 SGDLS, CDR2 YYNGEE. Trimming stripped 3 bases from V and 0 bases from J, with 9 bases between. The CDR3 has 14 amino acids. The CDR3 nucleotides read TGTGCCAGCAGCGAGGGACATTTGAACACTGAAGCTTTCTTT. Translation gives CASSEGHLNTEAFF.

The chain has TRBV2 and TRBJ1-1; 7 bases align to TRBD1. Germline CDR1 reads SNHLY; CDR2 reads FYNNEI. V lost 7 bases, J lost 3 bases, and 17 bases stayed unmatched. The length of the CDR3 is 17 residues. This chain's CDR3 is CASKADRSTGWDTEAFF. DNA of the CDR3: TGTGCCAGCAAGGCGGACCGATCGACAGGGTGGGACACTGAAGCTTTCTTT.

This CDR3 reads CASSQTRSGALQETQYF. The CDR3 coding sequence is TGTGCCAGCAGCCAAACCAGGAGCGGGGCCCTCCAAGAGACCCAGTACTTC. J is TRBJ2-5 and V is TRBV14, with 7 bases fitting TRBD2. V dropped 2 bases and J dropped 1; count of bases not matched to a gene: 10. Germline V CDR1 and CDR2: SGHDN, FVKESK. The CDR3 extends over 17 amino acids.

The table lists this clone with a count of one. The J gene is TRBJ1-2, the V gene TRBV12-2; TRBD1 is taken as the D call from the table, unchecked against the DNA. TRBV12-2 is given as a pseudogene. This CDR3 spans 12 amino acids. The CDR3 loop is CASRVDTTGYTF. In DNA, the CDR3 is TGTGCAAGTCGCGTAGACACCACCGGCTACACCTTC.

This rearrangement joins TRBV19 to TRBJ2-7; D remains ambiguous. The V gene lost 5 bases and the J gene lost 5 bases, with 10 bases spanning the gap. Germline lookup yields CDR1 LNHDA and CDR2 SQIVND (reference sequence). The CDR3 totals 12 residues. This chain's CDR3 is CASSQDVDEQYF. The CDR3 DNA reads TGTGCCAGTAGTCAGGACGTTGACGAGCAGTACTTC.

The V gene is TRBV7-9, the J gene TRBJ2-4; D possibly corresponds to TRBD2 (5 bases). The CDR3 has 17 residues. Germline CDR1 is SEHNR and CDR2 is FQNEAQ (reference sequence). Trimming removed 5 bases from V and 4 bases from J, with 21 bases in between. The CDR3 DNA follows: TGTGCCAGCAGCGAAGCCCGCGGGCAGGAGTTAAAAAACATTCAGTACTTC. Residues: CASSEARGQELKNIQYF. Using reference TRBV7-9 and TRBJ2-4 for the parts outside the CDR3, the full variable domain is DTGVSQNPRHKITKRGQNVTFRCDPISEHNRLYWYRQTLGQGPEFLTYFQNEAQLEKSRLLSDRFSAERPKGSFSTLEIQRTEQGDSAMYLCASSEARGQELKNIQYFGAGTRLSVL.

This chain uses TRBV6-5 with TRBJ1-2; the D is unclear. The CDR3 has 14 residues. The germline V and J ends were trimmed by 6 bases and 6 bases, with 17 bases remaining between them. Germline V gives CDR1 MNHEY, CDR2 SVGAGI. The CDR3 DNA is TGTGCCAGCAGCTCGATCCTGCCTAGCGATGGCTACACCTTC. Protein sequence: CASSSILPSDGYTF.

V usage is TRBV5-1 and J usage is TRBJ1-6, with D maybe TRBD1 (6 bases). Germline lookup yields CDR1 SGHRS and CDR2 YFSETQ. Trimming removed 4 bases at V and 9 bases at J, with 17 bases between. This CDR3 is built from 15 residues. As DNA, the CDR3 is TGCGCCAGCAGCCTACAGGGATTTGGCGGTTCACCCCTCCACTTT. Translated, it gives CASSLQGFGGSPLHF.

This clone was detected only once. The chain has TRBV11-3 and TRBJ2-1; perhaps TRBD2 as D (7 bases). The CDR3 has 17 residues. Germline V lookup: CDR1 SGHNT, CDR2 YENEEA. With 0 bases removed from V and 6 bases from J, the gap between germline ends came to 18 bases. This CDR3 is CASSLELGGPVSNEQFF. CDR3 nucleotides: TGTGCCAGCAGCTTAGAATTGGGGGGGCCGGTCTCCAATGAGCAGTTCTTC.

The chain recombines TRBV4-1 with TRBJ1-5, with D perhaps matching TRBD1 (6 bases). V was trimmed by 0 bases and J by 8 bases, leaving 17 bases between them. Germline-derived CDR1 and CDR2 are MGHRA and YSYEKL. The CDR3 is made up of 16 amino acids. The CDR3 loop reads CASSQDGGQEGEPQHF. The CDR3 nucleotides are TGCGCCAGCAGCCAAGATGGGGGGCAGGAAGGGGAGCCCCAGCATTTT.

The chain's CDR3 is CASSIVAGGGETQYF. CDR3 coding DNA: TGTGCCAGTAGTATAGTTGCAGGTGGGGGGGAGACCCAGTACTTC. J is TRBJ2-5 and V is TRBV19; D may be TRBD2 (6 bases). Looked up from germline, CDR1 is LNHDA and CDR2 is SQIVND (reference sequence). V was shortened by 1 base and J by 5 bases, with 14 bases between the two germline ends. This CDR3 is built from 15 residues.

The chain carries TRBV11-3 and TRBJ2-7; D uncertain. The V end lost 5 bases, the J end lost 0 bases, and 14 bases lay between the germline ends. The CDR3 sequence is 15 residues long. Germline CDR1 is SGHNT and CDR2 is YENEEA. CDR3 nucleotides: TGTGCCAGCAGCACGGCGGCAGCCTCCTCCTACGAGCAGTACTTC. Translated, it gives CASSTAAASSYEQYF. The whole variable domain, filled in from reference TRBV11-3 and TRBJ2-7, reads EAGVVQSPRYKIIEKKQPVAFWCNPISGHNTLYWYLQNLGQGPELLIRYENEEAVDDSQLPKDRFSAERLKGVDSTLKIQPAELGDSAVYLCASSTAAASSYEQYFGPGTRLTVT.

The rearrangement joins TRBV5-4 to TRBJ1-2, with D possibly TRBD1 on 5 matching bases. The germline V gene encodes CDR1 SGHNT and CDR2 YYREEE (reference sequence). This CDR3 region has 15 residues. The ends were cut back, 3 bases at V and 0 bases at J, with 12 bases in the middle. CDR3: CASSSPGPPNYGYTF. CDR3 coding DNA: TGTGCCAGCAGCTCGCCGGGGCCCCCTAACTATGGCTACACCTTC. The entire variable domain, with the rest obtained from reference TRBV5-4 and TRBJ1-2, is as follows: ETGVTQSPTHLIKTRGQQVTLRCSSQSGHNTVSWYQQALGQGPQFIFQYYREEENGRGNFPPRFSGLQFPNYSSELNVNALELDDSALYLCASSSPGPPNYGYTFGSGTRLTVV.

The rearrangement joins TRBV6-5 to TRBJ2-7, with 7 bases fitting TRBD2. The CDR3 covers 15 residues. J lost 1 base, V lost 2 bases, and 5 bases had no gene match. In germline, CDR1 is MNHEY, CDR2 SVGAGI. In DNA, the CDR3 is TGTGCCAGCAGTTACCCGGCCGGGGGGTCCTACGAGCAGTACTTC. Translating it yields CASSYPAGGSYEQYF.

In this sample, this clone turned up once. This chain uses TRBV18 with TRBJ1-5, with 7 nucleotides matching TRBD1. The CDR3 contains 15 residues. Germline assignment: CDR1 KGHSH and CDR2 LQKENI. Losses at the gene ends were 3 bases for V and 3 bases for J; bases not matched to a gene: 5. The CDR3 DNA reads TGTGCCAGCTCACCTCCCGGGACAGTCAATCAGCCCCAGCATTTT. Amino acid sequence: CASSPPGTVNQPQHF.

The rearrangement links TRBV6-5 to TRBJ2-1; 8 bases are shared with TRBD2. In germline, CDR1 is MNHEY, CDR2 SVGAGI. V lost 4 bases and J lost 6; bases outside the gene matches: 5. There are 14 residues in the CDR3. CDR3 residues: CASSLAGQGNEQFF. CDR3 sequence (DNA): TGTGCCAGCAGTTTAGCGGGGCAGGGCAATGAGCAGTTCTTC.

The chain couples TRBV7-2 to TRBJ2-6; 9 bases fit TRBD1. This CDR3 comprises 17 residues. The germline CDR1 and CDR2 sequences are SGHTA and FQGNSA. The V segment lost 1 base and the J segment 1 base; nucleotides outside the gene matches: 2. The CDR3 protein is CASSLGGTGSGANVLTF. CDR3 sequence (DNA): TGTGCCAGCAGCTTAGGAGGGACAGGGTCTGGGGCCAACGTCCTGACTTTC.

The V and J genes are TRBV10-3 and TRBJ1-5, with 8 bases that match TRBD1. Germline V CDR1 and CDR2: ENHRY, SYGVKD. The CDR3 sequence is 17 residues long. Unmatched junction bases numbered 8, after V lost 2 bases and J lost 2 bases. As DNA, the CDR3 is TGTGCCATCAGTGAGCCGATACAGGGGGTGGGCAATCAGCCCCAGCATTTT. The encoded protein is CAISEPIQGVGNQPQHF.

This clone has only a few counts. The V gene is TRBV19, the J gene TRBJ1-2; TRBD1 is a possible D gene (6 bases). V was shortened by 4 bases and J by 6 bases, with 18 bases between the two germline ends. Germline values: CDR1 LNHDA, CDR2 SQIVND (reference sequence). CDR3 length: 15 amino acids. The CDR3 nucleotides read TGTGCCAGTAGTAGTCAGGCACGGGGGCACGATGGCTACACCTTC. Its translation is CASSSQARGHDGYTF.

The count of this clone is one. The CDR3 reads CASSLDRGREAFF. Written as DNA, the CDR3 is TGTGCCAGCAGCTTAGATAGGGGGCGAGAGGCTTTCTTT. This chain uses TRBV11-1 with TRBJ1-1; 7 nucleotides line up with TRBD1. The germline gives CDR1 SGHAT, CDR2 FQDESV (reference sequence). The CDR3 is made up of 13 amino acids. V gave up 1 base and J gave up 11 bases; unmatched junction bases: 7. Complete variable domain (other parts from reference TRBV11-1 and TRBJ1-1): EAEVAQSPRYKITEKSQAVAFWCDPISGHATLYWYRQILGQGPELLVQFQDESVVDDSQLPKDRFSAERLKGVDSTLKIQPAELGDSAMYLCASSLDRGREAFFGQGTRLTVV.

This rearrangement joins TRBV11-2 to TRBJ2-3; 9 nucleotides match TRBD1. The germline V gene encodes CDR1 SGHAT and CDR2 FQNNGV. This CDR3 has 16 amino acids. The V gene end was trimmed by 3 bases and the J gene end by 0 bases; junction bases not matched to a gene: 4. CDR3 loop: CASSLTGGLSTDTQYF. For the CDR3, the DNA is TGTGCCAGCAGCTTGACAGGGGGACTGAGCACAGATACGCAGTATTTT.

J is TRBJ2-5 and V is TRBV5-4; D is undetermined. CDR1 SGHNT and CDR2 YYREEE come from the germline V gene (reference sequence). This CDR3 contains 11 residues. Trimming stripped 4 bases from V and 4 bases from J, with 5 bases between. The CDR3 loop is CASSPGETQYF. The CDR3 region has the DNA TGTGCCAGCAGCCCTGGAGAGACCCAGTACTTC.

The chain is built from TRBV2 and TRBJ1-5; the match to TRBD1 covers 8 bases. J was trimmed by 5 bases and V by 7 bases; bases with no gene match: 10. Germline values: CDR1 SNHLY, CDR2 FYNNEI. The CDR3 is 15 amino acids. DNA of the CDR3: TGTGCCAGCACCTCCCTACAGGGGGGGTATCAGCCCCAGCATTTT. This gives the protein CASTSLQGGYQPQHF. Using reference TRBV2 and TRBJ1-5 for the parts outside the CDR3, the full variable domain is EPEVTQTPSHQVTQMGQEVILRCVPISNHLYFYWYRQILGQKVEFLVSFYNNEISEKSEIFDDQFSVERPDGSNFTLKIRSTKLEDSAMYFCASTSLQGGYQPQHFGDGTRLSIL.

This chain uses TRBV2 with TRBJ1-3; tentative D call: TRBD1 (5 bases). Trimming stripped 7 bases from V and 0 bases from J, with 13 bases between. CDR1 and CDR2 from the germline V gene are SNHLY and FYNNEI. This CDR3 contains 15 residues. The CDR3 nucleotides read TGTGCCAGCACCGGGGACGGGAACTCTGGAAACACCATATATTTT. Residues: CASTGDGNSGNTIYF.

The chain has TRBV6-5 and TRBJ1-2; D is uncertain. This CDR3 is built from 15 residues. V was shortened by 4 bases and J by 7 bases, with 19 bases between the two germline ends. CDR1 is MNHEY and CDR2 is SVGAGI in the germline V gene. CDR3 bases: TGTGCCAGCAGTTCCCAGGAGGGAGGATGGGGTGGCTACACCTTC. Its translation is CASSSQEGGWGGYTF.

This chain links TRBV7-2 with TRBJ2-2; 8 nucleotides match TRBD2. Germline CDR1 SGHTA, CDR2 FQGNSA. V dropped 6 bases and J dropped 3; count of bases not matched to a gene: 6. The CDR3 has 15 amino acids. The CDR3 reads CASSWRGEDTGELFF. CDR3 sequence (DNA): TGTGCCAGCAGTTGGCGGGGGGAAGACACCGGGGAGCTGTTTTTT.

The chain links TRBV9 to TRBJ1-2; D call uncertain. Germline V gene sequence: CDR1 SGDLS, CDR2 YYNGEE. Trimming left V 2 bases short and J 7 bases short, with 9 bases between. The CDR3 loop spans 12 amino acids. CDR3 sequence (DNA): TGTGCCAGCAGCGTGGTGGGGAGTGGCTACACCTTC. Amino acids: CASSVVGSGYTF.

The chain couples TRBV7-2 to TRBJ2-1; D remains unclear. V lost 9 bases and J lost 7, with 16 bases in between. The CDR3 has 13 amino acids. In germline, CDR1 is SGHTA, CDR2 FQGNSA. In nucleotides, the CDR3 is TGTGCCAGTTGGGCTATAACTGCAAATGAGCAGTTCTTC. Its translation: CASWAITANEQFF.

On this clone: One junction end does not reproduce the germline sequence, and a read error may be involved. CDR3 residues: CASSLKDTGNF. The CDR3 DNA reads as TGTGCCAGCAGCTTGAAGGACACGGGGAATTTT. This sequence joins TRBV7-3 and TRBJ1-5; possible D gene TRBD1, 5 bases. Germline V gene lookup returns CDR1 SGHTA and CDR2 FQGTGA. The CDR3 length is 11 residues.